Following are 9 T cell receptor beta chains from one sample sequenced in a study of blood T cell repertoires in COVID-19. The method was immunoSEQ multiplex PCR; TCRdb's version includes in-frame clones alone and lacks a portion of them. This sample has 200,000 to 250,000 clones, with about 84% found just once. Sequencing input: PBMCs or T cells enriched from blood (not recorded which). These receptors were taken from a man aged 25-45 years with acute COVID-19.

Of note for this clone: Other nucleotide sequences in the sample specify the same CDR3. This sequence joins TRBV5-1 and TRBJ1-2; 8 bases are a match to TRBD1. V shed 4 bases, J shed 5 bases, and the junction held 4 bases outside the gene matches. This CDR3 has 13 amino acids. CDR1 and CDR2 from the germline V gene are SGHRS and YFSETQ. CDR3 DNA sequence: TGCGCCAGCAGCCTCGGGACAGGATATGGCTACACCTTC. Translating it yields CASSLGTGYGYTF.

The gene calls are TRBV5-1 and TRBJ1-2; D is unclear. Germline lookup yields CDR1 SGHRS and CDR2 YFSETQ. The CDR3 has 14 residues. Trimming left V 2 bases short and J 6 bases short, with 14 bases between. The CDR3 sequence is CASSFTDSGDGYTF. The CDR3 nucleotides are TGCGCCAGCAGCTTTACCGACTCTGGCGATGGCTACACCTTC.

The V and J genes are TRBV6-2 or TRBV6-3 and TRBJ2-2; D not resolved. Between the trimmed V and J ends, which lost 4 bases and 4 bases, there was a span of 13 bases. Germline V CDR1 and CDR2: MNHEY, SVGEGT. This CDR3 has 15 amino acids. In DNA form, the CDR3 reads TGTGCCAGCAGTTTAAGCAGGCAAGGCACCGGGGAGCTGTTTTTT. Protein product: CASSLSRQGTGELFF.

The chain joins TRBV7-3 to TRBJ1-1, with 10 bases aligning to TRBD1. The CDR3 loop spans 14 amino acids. V gave up 4 bases and J gave up 4 bases; unmatched junction bases: 3. Germline assignment: CDR1 SGHTA and CDR2 FQGTGA. DNA of the CDR3: TGTGCCAGCAGCTCGGGACAGGGGACCACTGAAGCTTTCTTT. Its protein is CASSSGQGTTEAFF.

CDR3 coding DNA: TGTGCCAGCAGCTTAGACCTTAGCGGGTCCTCCTACAATGAGCAGTTCTTC. As protein: CASSLDLSGSSYNEQFF. The chain employs TRBV7-9 and TRBJ2-1, with 7 bases lining up with TRBD2. This CDR3 comprises 17 residues. V lost 1 base to trimming and J lost 0 bases; unmatched junction nucleotides: 6. Germline-derived CDR1 and CDR2 are SEHNR and FQNEAQ (reference sequence).

The rearrangement uses TRBV2 and TRBJ1-1, with D unresolved. Deletions cut 6 bases from V and 13 bases from J, with 12 bases between. Germline V gene sequence: CDR1 SNHLY, CDR2 FYNNEI. The CDR3 length is 10 residues. CDR3 sequence (DNA): TGTGCCAGCAGGGGCCGGCGGGATTTCTTT. Amino acids: CASRGRRDFF.

The V and J genes are TRBV6-5 and TRBJ2-3; D uncertain. Germline V gives CDR1 MNHEY, CDR2 SVGAGI. CDR3 size: 15 residues. V lost 7 bases, J lost 6 bases, and 20 bases lay in between. The CDR3 region has the DNA TGTGCCAGCACTCAAATGGGCCAGGTGGGCGATACGCAGTATTTT. As protein: CASTQMGQVGDTQYF.

The rearrangement joins TRBV21-1 to TRBJ2-1; TRBD2 is the table's D call and was not checked against the DNA. TRBV21-1 is assigned pseudogene status. CDR3 length: 21 residues. The CDR3 region has the DNA TGTGCCAGCAGCAAAAGATGGGGTAGACTAGCGGAGGGTGAGCATTACAATGAGCAGTTCTTC. It codes for CASSKRWGRLAEGEHYNEQFF.

This clone has a handful of counts. The chain carries TRBV27 and TRBJ2-1, with TRBD2 identical over 13 bases. The CDR3 sequence is 14 residues long. With V trimmed by 10 bases and J by 6 bases, 6 bases remained unmatched. Germline CDR1 reads MNHEY; CDR2 reads SMNVEV (reference sequence). CDR3 bases: TGTGCCACCAAGACTAGCGGGGGGTCCAATGAGCAGTTCTTC. This encodes CATKTSGGSNEQFF.